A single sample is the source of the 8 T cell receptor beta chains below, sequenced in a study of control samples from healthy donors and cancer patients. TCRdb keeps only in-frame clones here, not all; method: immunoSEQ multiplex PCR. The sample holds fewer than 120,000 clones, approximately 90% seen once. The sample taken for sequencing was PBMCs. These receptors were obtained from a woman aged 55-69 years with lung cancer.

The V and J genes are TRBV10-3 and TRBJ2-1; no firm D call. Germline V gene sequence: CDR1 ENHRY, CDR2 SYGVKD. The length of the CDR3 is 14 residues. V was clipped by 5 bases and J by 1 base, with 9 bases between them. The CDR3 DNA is TGTGCCATCAGTAAGCTATCATCCTACAATGAGCAGTTCTTC. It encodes CAISKLSSYNEQFF.

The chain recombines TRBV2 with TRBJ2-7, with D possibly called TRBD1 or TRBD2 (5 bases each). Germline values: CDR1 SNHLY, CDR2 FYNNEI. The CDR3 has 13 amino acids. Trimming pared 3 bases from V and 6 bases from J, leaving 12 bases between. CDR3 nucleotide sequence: TGTGCCAGCAGTGACGTGGGGACCCCCGAGCAGTACTTC. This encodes CASSDVGTPEQYF.

CDR3 nucleotides: TGCGCCAGCAGCAGGGAATCCCCTAATGAAAAACTGTTTTTT. This encodes CASSRESPNEKLFF. This rearrangement joins TRBV5-1 to TRBJ1-4; the D is unclear. Germline V gene sequence: CDR1 SGHRS, CDR2 YFSETQ. Trimming took off 4 bases at V and 3 bases at J, with 10 bases between the two ends. This CDR3 region has 14 residues.

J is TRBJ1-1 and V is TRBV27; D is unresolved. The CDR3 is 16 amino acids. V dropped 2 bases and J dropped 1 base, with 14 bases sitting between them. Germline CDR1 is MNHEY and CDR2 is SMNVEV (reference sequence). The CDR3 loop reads CASSLILQLRNTEAFF. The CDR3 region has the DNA TGTGCCAGCAGTTTAATTTTACAGTTAAGGAACACTGAAGCTTTCTTT.

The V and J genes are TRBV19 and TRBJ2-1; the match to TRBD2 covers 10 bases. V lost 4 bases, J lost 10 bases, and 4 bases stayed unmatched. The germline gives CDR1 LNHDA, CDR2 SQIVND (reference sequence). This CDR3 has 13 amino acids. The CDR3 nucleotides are TGTGCCAGTAGTACTAGCGGGAGTATCGAGCAGTTCTTC. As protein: CASSTSGSIEQFF.

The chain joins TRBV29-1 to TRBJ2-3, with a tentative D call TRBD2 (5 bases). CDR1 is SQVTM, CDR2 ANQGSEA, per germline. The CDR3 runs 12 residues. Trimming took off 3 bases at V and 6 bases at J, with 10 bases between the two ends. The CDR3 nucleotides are TGCAGCGTTGAGTCGGAGGCTGATACGCAGTATTTT. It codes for CSVESEADTQYF.

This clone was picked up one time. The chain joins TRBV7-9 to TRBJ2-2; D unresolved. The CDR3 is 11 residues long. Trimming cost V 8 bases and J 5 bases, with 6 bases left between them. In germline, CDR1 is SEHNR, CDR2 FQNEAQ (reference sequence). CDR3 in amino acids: CASDLTGELFF. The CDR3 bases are TGTGCCAGCGACCTAACCGGGGAGCTGTTTTTT.

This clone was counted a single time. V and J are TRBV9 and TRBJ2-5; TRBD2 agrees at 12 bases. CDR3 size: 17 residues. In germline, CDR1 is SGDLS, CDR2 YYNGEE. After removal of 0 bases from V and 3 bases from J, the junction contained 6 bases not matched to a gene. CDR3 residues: CASSVGYLAGGKETQYF. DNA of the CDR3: TGTGCCAGCAGCGTAGGATACCTAGCGGGGGGGAAAGAGACCCAGTACTTC. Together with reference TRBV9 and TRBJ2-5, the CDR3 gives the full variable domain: DSGVTQTPKHLITATGQRVTLRCSPRSGDLSVYWYQQSLDQGLQFLIQYYNGEERAKGNILERFSAQQFPDLHSELNLSSLELGDSALYFCASSVGYLAGGKETQYFGPGTRLLVL.